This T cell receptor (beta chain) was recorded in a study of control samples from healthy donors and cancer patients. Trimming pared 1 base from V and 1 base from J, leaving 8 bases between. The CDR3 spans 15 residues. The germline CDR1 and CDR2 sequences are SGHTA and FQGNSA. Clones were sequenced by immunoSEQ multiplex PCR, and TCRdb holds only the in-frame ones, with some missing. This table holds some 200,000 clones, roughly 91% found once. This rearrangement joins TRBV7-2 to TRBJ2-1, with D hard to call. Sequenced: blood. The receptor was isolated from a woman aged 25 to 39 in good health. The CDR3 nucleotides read TGTGCCAGCAGCTTAGGGTTTCAGTCCTACAATGAGCAGTTCTTC. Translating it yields CASSLGFQSYNEQFF. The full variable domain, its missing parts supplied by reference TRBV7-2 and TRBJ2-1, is GAGVSQSPSNKVTEKGKDVELRCDPISGHTALYWYRQSLGQGLEFLIYFQGNSAPDKSGLPSDRFSAERTGGSVSTLTIQRTQQEDSAVYLCASSLGFQSYNEQFFGPGTRLTVL.